This T cell receptor beta chain originates from a study of T cell repertoires in cytomegalovirus infection. About the study: Use of recently identified HLA-C-restricted and well-studied HLA-B-restricted CMV epitopes was part of the study. Shared public TCR beta signatures pointed to both CMV infection and a matching HLA type. Findings of the study overall: Using cumulative public TCR beta family frequency, the authors identified those who carried CMV together with the relevant HLA. The ex vivo response was dominated by HLA-C-restricted CMV-specific TCR beta clonotypes.

TCRdb re-called the reads through MiXCR, storing one row per CDR3 protein. Of some 940,000 distinct CDR3 sequences in the sample, approximately 30% were seen once. Details on this clonotype: The antigen remains undetermined. Germline and junction disagree at one end, which may indicate a read error.

The input for sequencing was cultured CD8+ T cells from PBMCs, taken from culture after CMV antigen stimulation. The source of this sequence is a human donor in good health (CMV status not recorded). Some clones in this sample may be carry-over from other donors' samples.

The CDR3 sequence is CASSFPTSDSTDTQCF. CDR3 bases: TGTGCCAGCAGCTTCCCGACTAGTGATAGCACAGATACGCAGTGTTTT. The rearrangement uses TRBV13 and TRBJ2-3; TRBD2 might be the D (6 bases). Germline V CDR1 and CDR2: PRHDT, FYEKMQ (reference sequence). The CDR3 sequence is 16 residues long.